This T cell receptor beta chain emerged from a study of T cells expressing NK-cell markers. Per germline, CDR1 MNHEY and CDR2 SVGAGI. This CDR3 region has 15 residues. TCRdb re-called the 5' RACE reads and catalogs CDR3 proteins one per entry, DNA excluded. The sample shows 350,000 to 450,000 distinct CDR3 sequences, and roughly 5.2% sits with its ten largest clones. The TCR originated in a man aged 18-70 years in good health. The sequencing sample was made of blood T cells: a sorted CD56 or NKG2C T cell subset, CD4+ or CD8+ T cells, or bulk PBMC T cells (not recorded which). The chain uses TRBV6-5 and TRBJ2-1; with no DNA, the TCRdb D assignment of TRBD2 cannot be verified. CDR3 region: CASRSSGTSSNEQFF.